Given below is one T cell receptor (beta chain) in context. What it binds is not known. V lost 3 bases and J lost 5, with 8 bases in between. Germline CDR1 DFQATT, CDR2 SNEGSKA (reference sequence). The CDR3 sequence is 11 residues long. The library was made from cDNA and included unique molecular identifiers. TCRdb passed the PCR reads through MiXCR, listing each CDR3 protein once. Here the sample spans hundreds of thousands of distinct CDR3 sequences, about 32% being singletons. This sample was taken from a study of post-analysis software for immune sequencing data. The wider study: There were relapsing-remitting, secondary progressive and progressive-relapsing multiple sclerosis among the disease courses included. General study points: With F measure, samples from one preparation batch clustered together strongly. Normalized Chao1 diversity was significantly reduced in patients versus controls. TRBV segments more frequent in patients than in controls numbered several and included TRBV5-6, TRBV5-1 and TRBV20-1.

The specimen sequenced was blood. This receptor was taken from a girl between 10 and 17 years old with multiple sclerosis. The chain carries TRBV20-1 and TRBJ2-7; tentatively, D is TRBD2 (5 bases). Written as DNA, the CDR3 is TGCAGTGCTAGGAGGGCGCACGAGCAGTACTTC. Translation gives CSARRAHEQYF.